Below, one T cell receptor beta chain is given with its context. Germline CDR1 reads LNHDA; CDR2 reads SQIVND (reference sequence). Deletions cut 7 bases from V and 1 base from J, with 16 bases between. This CDR3 has 15 residues. Some clones are missing from TCRdb's copy, which holds only in-frame ones; the method was immunoSEQ multiplex PCR. The sample has 83,000 or so clones, approximately 95% seen once. The source of the sample is a study of T cell changes during pregnancy in multiple sclerosis. This rearrangement joins TRBV19 to TRBJ1-2; D gene unclear. The input for sequencing was peripheral blood, taken after pregnancy. The sequence came from a female donor in good health, enrolled as a control in a pregnancy study. The chain's CDR3 is CASTRSTPDNYGYTF. The CDR3 DNA sequence: TGTGCCAGTACACGTTCTACGCCCGATAACTATGGCTACACCTTC.